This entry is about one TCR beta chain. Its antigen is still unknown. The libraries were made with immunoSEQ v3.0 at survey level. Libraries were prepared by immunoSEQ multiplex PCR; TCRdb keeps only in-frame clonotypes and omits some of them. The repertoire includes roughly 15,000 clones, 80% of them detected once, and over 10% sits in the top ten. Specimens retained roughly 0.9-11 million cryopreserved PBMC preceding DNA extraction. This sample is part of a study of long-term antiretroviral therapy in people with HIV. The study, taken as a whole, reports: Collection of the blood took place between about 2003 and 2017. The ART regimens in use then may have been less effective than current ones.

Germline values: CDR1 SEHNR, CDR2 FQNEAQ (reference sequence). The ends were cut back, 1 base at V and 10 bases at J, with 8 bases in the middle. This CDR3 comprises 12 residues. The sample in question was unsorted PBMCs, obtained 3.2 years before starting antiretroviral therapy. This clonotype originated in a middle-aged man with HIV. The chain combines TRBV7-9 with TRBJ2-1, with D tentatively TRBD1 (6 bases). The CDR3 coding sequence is TGTGCCAGCAGCTTAGAGGGGACAGAGCAGTTCTTC. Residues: CASSLEGTEQFF.